This is a list of T cell receptor beta chains from one sample in a study of cytotoxic CD8 clonotypes in ibrutinib-treated CLL. This table comes from immunoSEQ multiplex PCR, and its TCRdb copy is limited to in-frame clones, with some not included. The data show about 160,000 clones, approximately 80% seen once. Sequenced here: PBMCs, sampled after 12 months of ibrutinib treatment. The source of these receptors is a human donor with chronic lymphocytic leukemia. The conserved cysteine and the conserved F or W are not part of the CDR3 here.

j_gene	v_gene	CDR3aa
TRBJ2-7	TRBV6-1	ASSPSPAFYEQY
TRBJ2-7	TRBV7-6	ASSRLANTYEQY
TRBJ2-1	TRBV7-9	ASSPTSGGANEQF
TRBJ2-7	TRBV28	ASRGTGLIEQY
TRBJ1-1	TRBV19	ASVYRTGVSEAF
TRBJ2-7	TRBV5-1	ASSPPGQGYEQY
TRBJ2-5	TRBV5-4	ASRPTGQGVGETQY
TRBJ1-4	TRBV15	ATSVRTREKLF
TRBJ2-5	TRBV28	ASKAGRVGEETQY
TRBJ1-2	TRBV2	ASSEAGTEYYGYT
TRBJ2-3	TRBV9	ASSASRTRTSGRSDTQY
TRBJ1-6	TRBV7-9	ASKRDSMNSPLH
TRBJ2-1	TRBV5-1	ASSPDSYNEQF
TRBJ1-5	TRBV19	ASSIRGNQPQH
TRBJ2-2	TRBV4-1	ASSQGWPGGAGGELF
TRBJ2-7	TRBV5-1	ASTIGGGDYEQY
TRBJ2-3	TRBV5-1	ASSQSTDTQY
TRBJ2-7	TRBV19	ASSIGLAGVSTYEQY
TRBJ1-5	TRBV5-6	ASSSPQGNQPQH
TRBJ1-2	TRBV19	ASSTSGGGFNYGYT
TRBJ2-5	TRBV5-1	ASSLWWLGGLDTQY
TRBJ1-5	TRBV19	ATRDKDFYGNQPQH
TRBJ1-5	TRBV6-4	ATVPGETYSNQPQH
TRBJ2-1	TRBV7-9	ASSFRLGSYNEQF
TRBJ1-5	TRBV1	TSSQDKGGGEGKPQH
TRBJ2-5	TRBV7-2	ASSLDRLAGGGETQY
TRBJ2-7	TRBV7-2	ASSLGDSYEQY
TRBJ2-1	TRBV29-1	SVAWGQGLRVSYNEQF
TRBJ1-2	TRBV7-2	ASSLQRQTNYGYT
TRBJ1-2	TRBV21-1	ASIDGYT
TRBJ2-1	TRBV9	ASSVGAGGNVVNEQF
TRBJ1-1	TRBV19	ASSTLGQGRAF
TRBJ2-2	TRBV5-6	ASDGGVNTGELF
TRBJ1-5	TRBV28	ASSGTMRGHVQPQH
TRBJ2-5	TRBV2	ASSVQTKETQY
TRBJ2-7	TRBV2	ASRGTGTGEYEQY
TRBJ2-5	TRBV13	ASSLGAGAGETQY
TRBJ1-1	TRBV21-1	ASSKEGNRTMNTEAF
TRBJ1-2	TRBV9	ASSAGRLGYGYT
TRBJ2-7	TRBV4-3	ASSQDLVRDRLTYEQY
TRBJ2-3	TRBV5-4	ASSRGVSTDTQY
TRBJ1-2	TRBV19	ASSIRGNYGYT
TRBJ2-3	TRBV7-9	ASSLAGTGTDTQY
TRBJ2-3	TRBV7-2	ASSRSGGGPDTQY
TRBJ1-4	TRBV7-8	ASSPGGFEKLF
TRBJ1-2	TRBV6-6	ASSYSWGYT
TRBJ1-5	TRBV19	ASSRQGWREEPQH
TRBJ2-3	TRBV7-2	ASSLVGTTVTDTQY
TRBJ2-3	TRBV5-1	ASSYITDTQY
TRBJ1-1	TRBV11-1	ASSVAQLNTEAF
TRBJ1-2	TRBV7-2	ASSPRRGRIYGYT
TRBJ1-2	TRBV6-1	ASSETANYGYT
TRBJ1-5	TRBV15	ATSRPTGVGQPQH
TRBJ2-1	TRBV15	ATSSQPGTKGNEQF
TRBJ2-7	TRBV7-8	ASSLRYEQY
TRBJ2-1	TRBV18	ASSPSRGSGGASGF
TRBJ2-5	TRBV10-3	ATGAGEDQY